The T cell receptor beta chain under discussion was sequenced for a study of T cells in Graves' hyperthyroidism and ophthalmopathy. Germline-derived CDR1 and CDR2 are SGHRS and YFSETQ. The CDR3 is 11 residues long. Trimming cost V 5 bases and J 6 bases, with 7 bases left between them. There are many counts of this clonotype. Amplification of TCR beta CDR3 regions used RNA as the template. The HTBI set primed first-round TCR CDR3 RT-PCR. MiXCR was run by TCRdb on the multiplex PCR reads, yielding one entry per CDR3 protein. The sample includes under 500,000 distinct CDR3 sequences, around 15% seen only once; the top ten take under 30%.

V is TRBV5-1 and J is TRBJ2-3; no firm D call. The sequenced sample was blood. The TCR was taken from a man aged 50 or older with Graves' ophthalmopathy. The CDR3 reads CASRVLDTQYF. The CDR3 nucleotides read TGCGCCAGCAGAGTTTTGGATACGCAGTATTTT.